The sequence of this T cell receptor (beta chain) was determined in a study of cytomegalovirus exposure and HLA in healthy donors. Points from the study as a whole: Several of the most significant clusters appeared, in a later analysis, to be linked to common viral pathogens. Researchers catalogued approximately 160 TCR beta chains as cytomegalovirus-associated. Prediction of most subjects' HLA-A and HLA-B alleles by TCR beta sequences was reportedly accurate.

With 60 Vbeta and 13 Jbeta primers, the PCR was carried out. TCRdb keeps only in-frame clones here, not all; method: immunoSEQ multiplex PCR. The sample consists of 120,000 or so clones, less than 90% of them appearing once. V was clipped by 8 bases and J by 4 bases; unmatched bases: 10. CDR1 is SQVTM and CDR2 is ANQGSEA in the germline V gene. The CDR3 runs to 13 residues. Concerning this clone: What it binds is unknown.

Sequencing used PBMCs. The chain employs TRBV29-1 and TRBJ2-7, with 8 nucleotides matching TRBD1. The clonotype originates from a man aged 18 to 30 in good health and CMV-seropositive. DNA for the CDR3: TGCAGCATCCAGGGGGCGCGTGGGTACGAGCAGTACTTC. Amino acids: CSIQGARGYEQYF.